The clone carrying this T cell receptor beta chain has just a few counts. Its antigen is not known. The entry originates in a study of shared clonotypes between healthy human individuals. Overall study context: With ages of 18 to 49, the donors were two women and a few men. Findings of the study overall: Collection of samples was limited to blood; tissue repertoires likely differ.

Each unsorted PBMC replicate got 300 ng genomic DNA, tens of thousands of genomes. Libraries were prepared by immunoSEQ multiplex PCR; TCRdb keeps only in-frame clonotypes and omits some of them. The sample carries fewer than 700,000 clones, around 77% recorded once. V was pared by 5 bases and J by 3 bases, with 18 bases between. The CDR3 is 16 residues long. Germline CDR1 and CDR2: SGHTA and FQGNSA. The sequencing sample was made of PBMCs. The sequence came from a woman aged 40 to 50 in good health. Some clones in this sample may be carry-over from other donors' samples. The rearrangement links TRBV7-2 to TRBJ2-3; perhaps TRBD1 as D (5 bases). The chain's CDR3 is CASSLGARTGTDTQYF. The CDR3 DNA is TGTGCCAGCAGCCTAGGGGCGAGAACAGGTACAGATACGCAGTATTTT.